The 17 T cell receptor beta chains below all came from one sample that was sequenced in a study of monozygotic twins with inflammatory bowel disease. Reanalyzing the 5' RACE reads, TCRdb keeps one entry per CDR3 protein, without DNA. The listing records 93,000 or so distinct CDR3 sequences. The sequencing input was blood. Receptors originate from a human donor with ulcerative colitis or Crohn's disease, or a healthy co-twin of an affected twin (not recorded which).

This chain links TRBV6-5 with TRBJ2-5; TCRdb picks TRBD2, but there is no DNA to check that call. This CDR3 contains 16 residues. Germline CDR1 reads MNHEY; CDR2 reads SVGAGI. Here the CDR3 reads CASSYSPRGLQETQYF.

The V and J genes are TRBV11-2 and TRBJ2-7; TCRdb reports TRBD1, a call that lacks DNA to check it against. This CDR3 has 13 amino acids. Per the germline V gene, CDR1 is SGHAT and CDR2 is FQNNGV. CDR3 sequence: CASSLGRVYEQYF. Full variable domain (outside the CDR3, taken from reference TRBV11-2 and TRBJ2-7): EAGVAQSPRYKIIEKRQSVAFWCNPISGHATLYWYQQILGQGPKLLIQFQNNGVVDDSQLPKDRFSAERLKGVDSTLKIQPAKLEDSAVYLCASSLGRVYEQYFGPGTRLTVT.

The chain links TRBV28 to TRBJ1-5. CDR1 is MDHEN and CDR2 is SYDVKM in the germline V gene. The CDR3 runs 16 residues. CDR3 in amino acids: CASSLEGFTSNQPQHF.

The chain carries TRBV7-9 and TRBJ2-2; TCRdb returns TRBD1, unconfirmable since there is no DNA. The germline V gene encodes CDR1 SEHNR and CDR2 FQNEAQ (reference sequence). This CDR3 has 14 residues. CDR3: CASPGYRATGELFF.

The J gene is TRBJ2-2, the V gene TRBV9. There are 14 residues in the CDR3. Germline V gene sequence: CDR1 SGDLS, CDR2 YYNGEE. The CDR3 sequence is CASSVALSTGELFF.

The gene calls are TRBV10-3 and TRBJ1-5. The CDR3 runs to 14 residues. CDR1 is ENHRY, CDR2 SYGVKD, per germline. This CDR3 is CAISGGSGNQPQHF.

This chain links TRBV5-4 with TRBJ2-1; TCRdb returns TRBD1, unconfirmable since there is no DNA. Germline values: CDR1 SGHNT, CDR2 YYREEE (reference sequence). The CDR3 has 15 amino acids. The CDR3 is CASSPPSGGHNEQFF.

CDR3 residues: CASSFGGMGEQYF. The chain employs TRBV5-1 and TRBJ2-7; TCRdb's assignment of TRBD1 cannot be checked, as there is no DNA. The CDR3 is 13 amino acids. Looked up from germline, CDR1 is SGHRS and CDR2 is YFSETQ.

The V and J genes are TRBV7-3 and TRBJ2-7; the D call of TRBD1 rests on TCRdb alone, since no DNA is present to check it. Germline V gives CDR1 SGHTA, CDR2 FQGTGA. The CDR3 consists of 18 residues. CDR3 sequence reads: CASSLTPGGPGGSYEQYF.

This chain's CDR3 is CASSQVGGYGYTF. The rearrangement joins TRBV4-3 to TRBJ1-2; with no DNA, the TCRdb D assignment of TRBD1 cannot be verified. Per germline, CDR1 LGHNA and CDR2 YSLEER. This CDR3 is built from 13 residues.

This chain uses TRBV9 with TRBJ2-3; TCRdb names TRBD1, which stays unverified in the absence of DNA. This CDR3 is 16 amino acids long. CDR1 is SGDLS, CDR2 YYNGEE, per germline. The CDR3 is CASSYQGARGTDTQYF.

This chain's CDR3 is CASSFTRGRGGSGPQHF. The genes are TRBV27 and TRBJ1-5. Germline assignment: CDR1 MNHEY and CDR2 SMNVEV (reference sequence). The CDR3 runs to 17 residues.

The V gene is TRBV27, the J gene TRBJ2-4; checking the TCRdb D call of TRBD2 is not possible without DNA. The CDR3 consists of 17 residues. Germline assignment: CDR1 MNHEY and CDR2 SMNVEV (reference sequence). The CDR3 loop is CASSRVGPGVSKNIQYF.

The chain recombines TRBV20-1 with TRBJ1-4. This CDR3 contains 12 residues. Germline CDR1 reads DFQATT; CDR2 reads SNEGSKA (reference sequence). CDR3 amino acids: CSAIRKKEKLFF.

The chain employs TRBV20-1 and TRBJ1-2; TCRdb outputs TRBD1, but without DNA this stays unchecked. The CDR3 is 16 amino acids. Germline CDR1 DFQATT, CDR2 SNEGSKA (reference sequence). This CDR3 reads CSASGQGEVGRYGYTF.

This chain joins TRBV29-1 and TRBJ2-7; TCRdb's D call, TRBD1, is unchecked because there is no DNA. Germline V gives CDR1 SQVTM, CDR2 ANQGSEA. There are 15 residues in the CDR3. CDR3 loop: CSVDLRRGAKYEQYF.

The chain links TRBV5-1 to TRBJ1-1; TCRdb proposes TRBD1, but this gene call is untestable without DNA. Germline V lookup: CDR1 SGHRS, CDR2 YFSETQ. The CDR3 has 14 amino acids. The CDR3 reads CASSNGDRGTEAFF.